This T cell receptor beta chain derives from a study of cytomegalovirus exposure and HLA in healthy donors. The CDR3 runs to 19 residues. With 0 bases removed from V and 4 bases from J, the gap between germline ends came to 24 bases. Primers included in the PCR were 60 Vbeta and 13 Jbeta primers. The data were produced by immunoSEQ multiplex PCR, yet TCRdb's version contains in-frame clones alone and is incomplete. Seen here are over 150,000 clones, 65% to 85% observed once, and the top ten hold 2.5% to 3.5%. The sample comprised PBMCs. The chain couples TRBV23-1 to TRBJ1-1; D is perhaps TRBD1 (5 bases). TRBV23-1 is an open reading frame whose function is uncertain. This TCR was recovered from a woman aged 25 to 45 in good health and CMV-seronegative. CDR3 coding DNA: TGCGCCAGCAGTCAATCCGACCCCCGGATCCGGCAGGGTGCCACTGAAGCTTTCTTT. It translates to CASSQSDPRIRQGATEAFF.